These 9 T cell receptor beta chains were sequenced from one sample in a study of tumor-infiltrating lymphocytes in primary liver carcinoma. The authors made TCR beta cDNA from 500 to 600 ng total RNA with a constant-region primer. Library construction for TCR beta comprised three nested multiplex PCR rounds performed with slightly modified ARM-PCR. A C-beta reverse primer was combined with TRBV1-TRBV30 forward primers in the first two PCR rounds, and each round had approximately 9 cycles. TCRdb ran MiXCR on the multiplex PCR reads and lists one entry per CDR3 protein. The data hold approximately 300,000 distinct CDR3 sequences, with more than 55% observed a single time. The blood RNA (from unsorted whole blood) was obtained, and germline DNA was also extracted. The sample was peripheral blood. These receptors all come from a man in his forties or fifties with primary liver carcinoma and hepatitis B virus infection.

Sample share makes this clonotype medium-sized (0.01 to 0.1%). V gene TRBV11-1 combines with J gene TRBJ2-3; D is possibly TRBD1 or TRBD2 (5 bases each). V gave up 3 bases and J gave up 5 bases, with 9 bases separating them. In germline, CDR1 is SGHAT, CDR2 FQDESV (reference sequence). CDR3 length: 13 amino acids. CDR3 loop: CASSLGDRDTQYF. In nucleotides, the CDR3 is TGTGCCAGCAGCTTGGGGGATCGAGATACGCAGTATTTT.

Turning to this clonotype: The junction does not match germline at one end; this may be a read error. The chain recombines TRBV6-2 or TRBV6-3 with TRBJ2-2; TRBD2 aligns across 10 bases. Germline V CDR1 and CDR2: MNHEY, SVGEGT. The CDR3 has 17 residues. The CDR3 sequence is CASRWLAGGTNTEELFF. The CDR3 coding sequence is TGTGCCAGCAGATGGTTAGCGGGAGGCACGAACACCGAGGAGCTGTTTTTT.

The chain couples TRBV5-1 to TRBJ1-2; D call uncertain. The CDR3 has 14 amino acids. V lost 0 bases, J lost 1 base, and 7 bases lay in between. Germline V gene lookup returns CDR1 SGHRS and CDR2 YFSETQ. In DNA, the CDR3 is TGCGCCAGCAGCTTGGAGTCGATTAACTATGGCTACACCTTC. Amino acids: CASSLESINYGYTF.

To note about this clonotype: This may arise from a read error, as a much more abundant clone is one base away. The CDR3 region is CACSPRGNTIYF. The DNA of the CDR3 is TGTGCCTGCAGCCCCCGAGGGAACACCATATATTTT. This sequence joins TRBV5-6 and TRBJ1-3; D is uncertain. Germline-derived CDR1 and CDR2 are SGHDT and YYEEEE. The CDR3 has 12 amino acids.

This clonotype has a handful of counts. The genes are TRBV30 and TRBJ2-1; D is unresolved. The CDR3 runs 12 residues. V shed 2 bases and J shed 10 bases, with 12 bases lying between them. Germline V gene lookup returns CDR1 GTSNPN and CDR2 SVGIG (reference sequence). CDR3 coding DNA: TGTGCCTGGAGTAGGTCTATGTGGGAGCAGTTCTTC. Protein sequence: CAWSRSMWEQFF.

About this clonotype: A clone one base away is much larger, so this may be a read error. V is TRBV10-3 and J is TRBJ2-1, with 12 positions matching TRBD2. The germline CDR1 and CDR2 sequences are ENHRY and SYGVKD. J was trimmed by 7 bases and V by 8 bases; bases with no gene match: 3. The CDR3 spans 13 residues. DNA of the CDR3: TGTGCCATCGCCGGGACTAGCGGGAATGAGCAGTTCTTC. Protein: CAIAGTSGNEQFF.

This clonotype was observed a handful of times. A read error may explain this, as a much larger clone is one base away. The CDR3 ends on some other residue instead of the conserved phenylalanine or tryptophan, so this is likely a read error. The chain couples TRBV29-1 to TRBJ2-7, with TRBD2 matching 12 bases. Trimming removed 7 bases from V and 6 bases from J; junction bases left unmatched: 13. The germline V gene encodes CDR1 SQVTM and CDR2 ANQGSEA. CDR3 size: 15 residues. The CDR3 is CSGRLAGVSSGEQYS. CDR3 coding DNA: TGCAGCGGTCGACTAGCGGGAGTCTCTTCCGGCGAGCAGTACTCC.

The genes are TRBV11-3 and TRBJ2-7; either TRBD1 or TRBD2 may fit D (5 bases each). The ends were cut back, 7 bases at V and 6 bases at J, with 22 bases in the middle. The V gene's germline CDR1 is SGHNT and CDR2 YENEEA. The CDR3 runs 15 residues. The CDR3, as DNA: TGTGCCAGCAACTCCTCCGTGGGACCGGGGACCGAGCAGTACTTC. As protein: CASNSSVGPGTEQYF.

On this clonotype: This clone may be a read error of a much larger clone one base away. V gene TRBV6-2 or TRBV6-3 combines with J gene TRBJ2-7; 7 bases map to TRBD1. The CDR3 runs to 18 residues. The germline CDR1 and CDR2 sequences are MNHEY and SVGEGT. The CDR3 bases are TGTGCCAGCAGATCTAGGGGACAGCGGAGCTTGGGCTCCTACGATCAGTACTTC. It encodes CASRSRGQRSLGSYDQYF.